The rows below give T cell receptor beta chains drawn from one sample of a study of T cell repertoires in cytomegalovirus infection. TCRdb re-called the reads with MiXCR, one entry per CDR3 protein. The table includes fewer than 1,000,000 distinct CDR3 sequences, roughly 31% detected once. These receptors' antigens are unknown. Sequencing was performed on cultured CD8+ T cells from PBMCs, taken from culture after CMV antigen stimulation. These receptors originate from a human donor in good health (CMV status not recorded). Some clones in this sample may be carry-over from other donors' samples. Each CDR3 is given with its conserved first and last residue. The D gene is left open where the match is weak. Clone size is shown for a subset of rows, as once, few, many or a class of expanded clone.

size: many; D: .; V: TRBV7-9; J: TRBJ2-7; CDR3: CASSLEPYEQYF; DNA: TGTGCCAGCAGCTTAGAGCCCTACGAGCAGTACTTC
size: .; D: TRBD2; V: TRBV5-1; J: TRBJ2-2; CDR3: CASRPGLGDTGELFF; DNA: TGCGCCAGCAGGCCGGGACTAGGGGACACCGGGGAGCTGTTTTTT
size: few; D: TRBD1; V: TRBV6-6; J: TRBJ1-2; CDR3: CASDPGTGGMYGYTF; DNA: TGTGCCAGCGACCCCGGGACAGGGGGCATGTATGGCTACACCTTC
size: .; D: .; V: TRBV11-2; J: TRBJ1-2; CDR3: CASSGLGGYTF; DNA: TGTGCCAGCAGCGGACTAGGCGGCTACACCTTC
size: .; D: .; V: TRBV9; J: TRBJ2-2; CDR3: CASSDELRQGSSSGTGELFF; DNA: .
size: few; D: .; V: TRBV6-6; J: TRBJ2-5; CDR3: CASNKRGLQETQYF; DNA: TGTGCCAGCAATAAAAGGGGCCTCCAAGAGACCCAGTACTTC
size: few; D: .; V: TRBV20-1; J: TRBJ1-6; CDR3: CSARRRLNRENSPLHF; DNA: TGCAGTGCTAGAAGACGTTTGAACAGGGAGAATTCACCCCTCCACTTT
size: .; D: TRBD2; V: TRBV19; J: TRBJ2-1; CDR3: CASSMSGGVNEQFF; DNA: TGTGCCAGTAGTATGAGCGGGGGTGTCAATGAGCAGTTCTTC
size: few; D: .; V: TRBV19; J: TRBJ2-7; CDR3: CASSIEGQTYEQYF; DNA: TGTGCCAGTAGTATAGAAGGACAAACCTACGAGCAGTACTTC
size: once; D: TRBD1; V: TRBV6-1; J: TRBJ1-1; CDR3: CASSITGETEAFF; DNA: TGTGCCAGCAGTATCACAGGGGAAACTGAAGCTTTCTTT
size: .; D: .; V: TRBV7-8; J: TRBJ2-7; CDR3: CASSFFVYEQYF; DNA: TGTGCCAGCAGCTTTTTTGTCTACGAGCAGTACTTC
size: .; D: TRBD1; V: TRBV2; J: TRBJ1-5; CDR3: CASRGQGVGNQPQHF; DNA: TGTGCCAGCAGAGGACAGGGGGTAGGCAATCAGCCCCAGCATTTT
size: .; D: TRBD1; V: TRBV27; J: TRBJ2-2; CDR3: CASSLSRQGASGELFF; DNA: TGTGCCAGCAGTTTATCAAGACAGGGGGCGTCCGGGGAGCTGTTTTTT
size: many; D: TRBD2; V: TRBV7-2; J: TRBJ2-2; CDR3: CASSFGGGATGELFF; DNA: TGTGCCAGCAGCTTTGGCGGGGGGGCAACCGGGGAGCTGTTTTTT
size: .; D: .; V: TRBV7-9; J: TRBJ1-5; CDR3: CASSAPTDPSQPQHF; DNA: TGTGCCAGCAGCGCTCCGACAGATCCATCTCAGCCCCAGCATTTT
size: many; D: .; V: TRBV7-6; J: TRBJ2-1; CDR3: CASSLGGAIHNEQFF; DNA: TGTGCCAGCAGCTTAGGGGGGGCTATCCACAATGAGCAGTTCTTC
size: many; D: .; V: TRBV7-6; J: TRBJ2-1; CDR3: CASSPPGNEQFF; DNA: TGTGCCAGCAGTCCCCCTGGGAATGAGCAGTTCTTC
size: .; D: TRBD1; V: TRBV7-9; J: TRBJ2-7; CDR3: CASSLLGQGSYEQYF; DNA: TGTGCCAGCAGCCTACTTGGACAGGGGAGCTACGAGCAGTACTTC
size: many; D: .; V: TRBV7-6; J: TRBJ2-7; CDR3: CASSLVLSGAEQYF; DNA: TGTGCCAGCAGCTTAGTTCTCTCCGGGGCCGAGCAGTACTTC
size: few; D: .; V: TRBV7-6; J: TRBJ2-7; CDR3: CASSASGGGLDEQYF; DNA: TGTGCCAGCAGCGCGTCGGGGGGCGGTCTGGACGAGCAGTACTTC
size: .; D: TRBD2; V: TRBV12-3/TRBV12-4; J: TRBJ2-1; CDR3: CASRGLAGGREDNEQFF; DNA: TGTGCCAGCAGGGGACTAGCGGGGGGCCGGGAGGACAATGAGCAGTTCTTC
size: .; D: .; V: TRBV28; J: TRBJ2-2; CDR3: CASSSIARGTGELFF; DNA: TGTGCCAGCAGCTCGATCGCTAGGGGCACCGGGGAGCTGTTTTTT
size: many; D: .; V: TRBV7-6; J: TRBJ2-1; CDR3: CASSTPDGSNEQFF; DNA: TGTGCCAGCAGCACACCGGACGGTTCTAATGAGCAGTTCTTC
size: .; D: TRBD1; V: TRBV24-1; J: TRBJ1-3; CDR3: CATSDSGTGAGNTIYF; DNA: TGTGCCACCAGTGATTCCGGGACAGGGGCTGGAAACACCATATATTTT
size: few; D: .; V: TRBV7-9; J: TRBJ1-1; CDR3: CASSPTWTEAFF; DNA: TGTGCCAGCAGCCCTACGTGGACTGAAGCTTTCTTT
size: .; D: .; V: TRBV6-1; J: TRBJ2-2; CDR3: CASSSGVPYTGELFF; DNA: TGTGCCAGCAGTTCCGGGGTTCCTTACACCGGGGAGCTGTTTTTT
size: .; D: .; V: TRBV27; J: TRBJ1-5; CDR3: CASSPSEGVVSQPQHF; DNA: TGTGCCAGCAGTCCATCTGAGGGGGTGGTCAGTCAGCCCCAGCATTTT
size: many; D: .; V: TRBV7-2; J: TRBJ1-6; CDR3: CASRRGAGDSPLHF; DNA: TGTGCCAGCAGGAGGGGGGCAGGTGATTCACCCCTCCACTTT
size: .; D: TRBD2; V: TRBV20-1; J: TRBJ2-7; CDR3: CSAKPGLAGGLGEQYF; DNA: TGCAGTGCTAAACCGGGACTAGCGGGGGGGTTGGGCGAGCAGTACTTC
size: .; D: .; V: TRBV7-9; J: TRBJ1-1; CDR3: CVSSLVRPNTEAFF; DNA: TGTGTCAGCAGCTTAGTTCGGCCGAACACTGAAGCTTTCTTT
size: .; D: .; V: TRBV5-1; J: TRBJ1-2; CDR3: CASSPGEGDTNYGYTF; DNA: TGCGCCAGCAGCCCGGGGGAAGGAGACACAAATTATGGCTACACCTTC
size: .; D: TRBD2; V: TRBV19; J: TRBJ2-1; CDR3: CASSMTSSPYNEQFF; DNA: TGTGCCAGTAGTATGACTAGCAGCCCCTACAATGAGCAGTTCTTC
size: few; D: .; V: TRBV11-2; J: TRBJ2-3; CDR3: CASSQGPDLTDTQYF; DNA: TGTGCCAGCAGCCAAGGACCGGACCTCACAGATACGCAGTATTTT
size: .; D: .; V: TRBV7-8; J: TRBJ1-5; CDR3: CASSAGRQNSNQPQHF; DNA: TGTGCCAGCAGCGCAGGGAGGCAGAATAGCAATCAGCCCCAGCATTTT
size: few; D: .; V: TRBV5-1; J: TRBJ2-3; CDR3: CASSSHIQPSTDTQYF; DNA: TGCGCCAGCAGTAGTCACATACAGCCTAGCACAGATACGCAGTATTTT
size: many; D: .; V: TRBV27; J: TRBJ1-4; CDR3: CASSSWGINEKLFF; DNA: TGTGCCAGCAGTTCATGGGGTATAAATGAAAAACTGTTTTTT
size: .; D: TRBD1; V: TRBV19; J: TRBJ1-1; CDR3: CASSTGRYTEAFF; DNA: TGTGCCAGTTCGACAGGGAGATACACTGAAGCTTTCTTT
size: .; D: TRBD1; V: TRBV19; J: TRBJ1-2; CDR3: CASSIFPTGAFGYTF; DNA: TGTGCCAGTAGTATTTTCCCGACAGGGGCATTTGGCTACACCTTC
size: few; D: .; V: TRBV6-6; J: TRBJ2-5; CDR3: CASSYSSEGETQYF; DNA: TGTGCCAGCAGTTACTCATCGGAGGGAGAGACCCAGTACTTC
size: .; D: TRBD2; V: TRBV19; J: TRBJ2-1; CDR3: CASSTTSGDYNEQFF; DNA: TGTGCCAGTAGTACAACTAGCGGAGATTACAATGAGCAGTTCTTC